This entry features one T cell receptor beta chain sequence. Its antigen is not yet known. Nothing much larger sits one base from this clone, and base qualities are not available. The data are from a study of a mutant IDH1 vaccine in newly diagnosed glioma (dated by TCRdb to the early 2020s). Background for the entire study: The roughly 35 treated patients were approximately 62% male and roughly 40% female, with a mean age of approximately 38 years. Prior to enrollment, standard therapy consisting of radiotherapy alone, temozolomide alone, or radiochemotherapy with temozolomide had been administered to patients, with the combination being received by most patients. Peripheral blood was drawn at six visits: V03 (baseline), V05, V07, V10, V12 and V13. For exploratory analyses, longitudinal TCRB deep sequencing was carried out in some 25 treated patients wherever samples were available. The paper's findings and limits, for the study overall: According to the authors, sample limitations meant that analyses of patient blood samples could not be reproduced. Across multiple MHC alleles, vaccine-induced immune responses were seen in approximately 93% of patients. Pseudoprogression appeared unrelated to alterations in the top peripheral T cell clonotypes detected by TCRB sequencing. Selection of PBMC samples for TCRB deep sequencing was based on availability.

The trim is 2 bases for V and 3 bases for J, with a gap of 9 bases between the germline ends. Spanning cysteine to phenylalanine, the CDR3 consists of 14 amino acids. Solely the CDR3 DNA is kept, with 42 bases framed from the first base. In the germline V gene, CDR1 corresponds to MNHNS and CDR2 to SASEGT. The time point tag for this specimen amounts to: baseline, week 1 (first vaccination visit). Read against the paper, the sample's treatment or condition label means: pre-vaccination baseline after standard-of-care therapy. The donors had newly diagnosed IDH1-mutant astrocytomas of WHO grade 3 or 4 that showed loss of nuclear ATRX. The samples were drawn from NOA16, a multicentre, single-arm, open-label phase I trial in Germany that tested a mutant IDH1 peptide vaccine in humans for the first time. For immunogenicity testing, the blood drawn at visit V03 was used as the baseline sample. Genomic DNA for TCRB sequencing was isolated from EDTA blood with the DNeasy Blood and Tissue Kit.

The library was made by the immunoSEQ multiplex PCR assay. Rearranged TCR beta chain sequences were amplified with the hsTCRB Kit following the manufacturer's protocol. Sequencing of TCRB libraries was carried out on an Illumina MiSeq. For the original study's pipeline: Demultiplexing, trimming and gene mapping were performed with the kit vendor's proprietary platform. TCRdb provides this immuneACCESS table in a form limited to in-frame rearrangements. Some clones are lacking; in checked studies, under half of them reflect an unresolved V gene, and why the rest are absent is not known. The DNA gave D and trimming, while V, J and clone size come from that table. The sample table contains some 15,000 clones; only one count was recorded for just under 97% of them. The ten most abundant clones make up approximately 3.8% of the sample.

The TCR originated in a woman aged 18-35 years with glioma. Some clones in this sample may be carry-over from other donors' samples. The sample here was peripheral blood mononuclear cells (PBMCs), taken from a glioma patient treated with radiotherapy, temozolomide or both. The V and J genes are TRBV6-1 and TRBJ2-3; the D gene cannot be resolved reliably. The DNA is TGTGCCAGCAGTGAATACCCAAGAACAGATACGCAGTATTTT. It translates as CASSEYPRTDTQYF.